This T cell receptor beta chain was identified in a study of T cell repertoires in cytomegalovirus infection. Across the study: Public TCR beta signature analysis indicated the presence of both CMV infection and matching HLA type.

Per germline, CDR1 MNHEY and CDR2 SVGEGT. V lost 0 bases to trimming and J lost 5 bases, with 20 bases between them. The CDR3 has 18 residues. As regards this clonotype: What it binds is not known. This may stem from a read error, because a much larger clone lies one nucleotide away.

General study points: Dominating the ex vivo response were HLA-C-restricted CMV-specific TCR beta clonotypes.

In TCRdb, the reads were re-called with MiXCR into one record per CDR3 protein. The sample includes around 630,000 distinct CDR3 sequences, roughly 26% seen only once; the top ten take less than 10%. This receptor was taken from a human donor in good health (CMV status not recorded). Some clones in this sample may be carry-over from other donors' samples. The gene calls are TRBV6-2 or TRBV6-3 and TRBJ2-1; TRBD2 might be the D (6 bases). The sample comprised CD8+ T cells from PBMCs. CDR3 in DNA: TGTGCCAGCAGTTACTCGATTCCCGGAAGGGAGGCCCACAATGAGCAGTTCTTC. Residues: CASSYSIPGREAHNEQFF.